The clone carrying this TCR beta chain was detected a few times. Antigen specificity is unknown. This sample was taken from a study of T-cell memory formation after mild COVID-19. At the level of the study: TCR clusters largely stayed donor specific. General study results and limits: The CD4+ clones that contracted clustered mainly within CM and EM, and the CD8+ clones concentrated in EMRA.

MiXCR, run by TCRdb on the 5' RACE reads, gives a single entry per CDR3 protein. This table holds some 300,000 distinct CDR3 sequences, approximately 19% found once. This clonotype was sampled from a man aged 18 to 29 who had mild COVID-19 (a few samples of this study predate the infection). Cell type and time point are not known. Material for sequencing was PBMCs or a T cell subset sorted from them (not recorded which).

The CDR3 sequence: CASSQEGTQETQYF. In DNA form, the CDR3 reads TGTGCCAGCAGCCAAGAGGGGACGCAAGAGACCCAGTACTTC. This chain links TRBV3-1 with TRBJ2-5; D might be TRBD1 or TRBD2, each matching 5 bases. CDR1 LGHDT and CDR2 YNNKEL come from the germline V gene (reference sequence). The V end was cut by 0 bases, the J end by 2 bases, with 7 bases between. The length of the CDR3 is 14 residues.